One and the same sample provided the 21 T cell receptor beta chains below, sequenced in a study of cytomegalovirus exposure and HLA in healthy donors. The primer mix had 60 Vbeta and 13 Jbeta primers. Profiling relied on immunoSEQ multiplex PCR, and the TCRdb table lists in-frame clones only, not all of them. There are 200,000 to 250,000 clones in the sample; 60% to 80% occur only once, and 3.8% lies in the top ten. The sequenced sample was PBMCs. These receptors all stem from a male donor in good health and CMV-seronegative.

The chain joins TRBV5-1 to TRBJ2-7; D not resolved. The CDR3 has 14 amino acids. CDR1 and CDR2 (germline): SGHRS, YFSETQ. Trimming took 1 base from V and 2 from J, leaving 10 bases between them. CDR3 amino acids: CASSLNGEPYEQYF. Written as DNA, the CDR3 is TGCGCCAGCAGCTTGAACGGAGAACCCTACGAGCAGTACTTC.

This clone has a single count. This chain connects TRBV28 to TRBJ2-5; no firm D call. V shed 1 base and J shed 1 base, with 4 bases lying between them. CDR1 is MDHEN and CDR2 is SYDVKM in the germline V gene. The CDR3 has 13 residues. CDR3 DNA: TGTGCCAGCAGTTTATTTAGCCAAGAGACCCAGTACTTC. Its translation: CASSLFSQETQYF.

Here the CDR3 DNA reads TGTGCCAGCAGCCCGAGGACTAGCGGGAGGGATACGCAGTATTTT. It specifies CASSPRTSGRDTQYF. The V call is TRBV7-3, the J call TRBJ2-3; 14 bases match TRBD2. Per the germline V gene, CDR1 is SGHTA and CDR2 is FQGTGA. The V and J ends lost 5 bases and 6 bases, in that order; junction bases with no gene match: 4. The CDR3 extends over 15 amino acids.

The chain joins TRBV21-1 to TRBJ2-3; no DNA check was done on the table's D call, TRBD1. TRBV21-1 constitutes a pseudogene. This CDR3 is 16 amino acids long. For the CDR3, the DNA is TGTGCCAGCAGCAAAAACCCAGGGGGCGGGGGAGATACGCAGTATTTT. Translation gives CASSKNPGGGGDTQYF.

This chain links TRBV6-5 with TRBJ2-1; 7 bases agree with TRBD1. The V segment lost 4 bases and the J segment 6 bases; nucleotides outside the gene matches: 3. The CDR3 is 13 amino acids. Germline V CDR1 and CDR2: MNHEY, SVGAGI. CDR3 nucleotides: TGTGCCAGCAGTTCAGCAGGGGGCAATGAGCAGTTCTTC. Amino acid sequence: CASSSAGGNEQFF.

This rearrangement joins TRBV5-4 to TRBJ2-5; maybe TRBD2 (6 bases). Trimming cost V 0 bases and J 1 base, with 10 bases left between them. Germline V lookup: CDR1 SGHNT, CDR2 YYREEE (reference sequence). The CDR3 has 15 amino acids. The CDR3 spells CASSLAGVAQETQYF. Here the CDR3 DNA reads TGTGCCAGCAGCTTGGCGGGAGTCGCCCAAGAGACCCAGTACTTC.

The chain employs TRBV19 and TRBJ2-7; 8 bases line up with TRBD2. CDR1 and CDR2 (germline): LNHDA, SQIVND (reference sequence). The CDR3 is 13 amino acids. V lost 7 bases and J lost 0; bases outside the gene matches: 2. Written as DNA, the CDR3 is TGTGCCAGTACAACTAGCGGCTCCTACGAGCAGTACTTC. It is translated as CASTTSGSYEQYF.

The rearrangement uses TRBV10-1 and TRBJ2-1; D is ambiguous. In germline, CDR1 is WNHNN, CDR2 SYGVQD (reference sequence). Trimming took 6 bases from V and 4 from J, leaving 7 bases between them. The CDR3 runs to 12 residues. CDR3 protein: CASSLGYNEQFF. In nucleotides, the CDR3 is TGCGCCAGCAGCCTAGGTTACAATGAGCAGTTCTTC.

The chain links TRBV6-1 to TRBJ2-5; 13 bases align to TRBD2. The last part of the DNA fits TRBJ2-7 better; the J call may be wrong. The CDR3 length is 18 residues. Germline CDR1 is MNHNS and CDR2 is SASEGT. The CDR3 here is CASSDPTSGRTSSYEQYF. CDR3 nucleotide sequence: TGTGCCAGCAGTGACCCGACTAGCGGGAGGACCAGCTCCTACGAGCAGTACTTC.

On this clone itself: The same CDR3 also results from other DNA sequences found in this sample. CDR3 DNA: TGCGCCAGCAGCCTAGGGACAGGGCTGGAGACCCAGTACTTC. It codes for CASSLGTGLETQYF. The chain joins TRBV5-1 to TRBJ2-5; TRBD1 matches 9 bases. J gave up 5 bases and V 4 bases, and 6 bases lay outside the gene matches. CDR1 is SGHRS, CDR2 YFSETQ, per germline. CDR3 length equals 14 residues.

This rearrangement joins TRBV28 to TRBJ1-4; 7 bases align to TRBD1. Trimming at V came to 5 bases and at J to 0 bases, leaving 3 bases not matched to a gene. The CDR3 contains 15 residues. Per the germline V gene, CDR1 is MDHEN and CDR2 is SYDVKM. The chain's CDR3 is CASSAGGATNEKLFF. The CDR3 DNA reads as TGTGCCAGCAGTGCAGGGGGTGCAACTAATGAAAAACTGTTTTTT.

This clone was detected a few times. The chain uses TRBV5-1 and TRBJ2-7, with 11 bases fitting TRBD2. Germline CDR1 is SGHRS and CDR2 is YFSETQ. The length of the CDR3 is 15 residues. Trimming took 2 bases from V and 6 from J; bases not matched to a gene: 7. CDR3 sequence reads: CASSLLAGVKFEQYF. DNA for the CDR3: TGCGCCAGCAGCTTACTAGCGGGAGTAAAATTCGAGCAGTACTTC.

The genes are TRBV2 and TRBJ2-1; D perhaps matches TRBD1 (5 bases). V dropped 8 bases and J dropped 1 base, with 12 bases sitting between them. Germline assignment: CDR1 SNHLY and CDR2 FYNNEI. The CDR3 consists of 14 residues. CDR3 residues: CASRTGRSYNEQFF. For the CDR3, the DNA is TGTGCCAGCCGAACAGGACGTTCCTACAATGAGCAGTTCTTC.

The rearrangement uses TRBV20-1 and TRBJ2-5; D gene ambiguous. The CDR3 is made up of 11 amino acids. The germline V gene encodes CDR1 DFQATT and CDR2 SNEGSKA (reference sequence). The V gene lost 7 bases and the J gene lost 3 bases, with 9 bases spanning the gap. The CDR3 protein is CSVTLKETQYF. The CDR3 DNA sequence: TGCAGTGTAACTCTAAAAGAGACCCAGTACTTC.

This CDR3 is CASSSAYQETQYF. CDR3 DNA: TGCGCCAGCAGCTCCGCGTACCAAGAGACCCAGTACTTC. The V and J genes are TRBV5-1 and TRBJ2-5; D remains unclear. Germline V gene data show CDR1 as SGHRS and CDR2 as YFSETQ. Trimming shortened V by 3 bases and J by 0 bases, and 6 bases separated the two germline ends. The CDR3 loop spans 13 amino acids.

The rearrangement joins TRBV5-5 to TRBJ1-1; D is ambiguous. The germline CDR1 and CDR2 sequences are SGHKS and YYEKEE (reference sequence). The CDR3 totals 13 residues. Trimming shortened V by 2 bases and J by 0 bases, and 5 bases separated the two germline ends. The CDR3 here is CASSFGMNTEAFF. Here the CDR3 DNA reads TGTGCCAGCAGCTTTGGCATGAACACTGAAGCTTTCTTT. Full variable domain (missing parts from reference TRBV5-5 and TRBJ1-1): DAGVTQSPTHLIKTRGQQVTLRCSPISGHKSVSWYQQVLGQGPQFIFQYYEKEERGRGNFPDRFSARQFPNYSSELNVNALLLGDSALYLCASSFGMNTEAFFGQGTRLTVV.

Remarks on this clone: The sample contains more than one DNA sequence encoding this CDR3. The chain's CDR3 is CASQRDSSYEQYF. The CDR3 coding sequence is TGTGCCAGTCAACGGGACAGCTCCTACGAGCAGTACTTC. The rearrangement links TRBV27 to TRBJ2-7; the match to TRBD1 covers 7 bases. This CDR3 spans 13 amino acids. Unmatched junction bases numbered 5, after V lost 9 bases and J lost 0 bases. Germline-derived CDR1 and CDR2 are MNHEY and SMNVEV (reference sequence).

Written as DNA, the CDR3 is TGTGCCAGTAGTATGGGACTCCTCAATGAGCAGTTCTTC. Encoded protein: CASSMGLLNEQFF. The chain carries TRBV19 and TRBJ2-1; perhaps TRBD2 as D (6 bases). The CDR3 length is 13 residues. Germline V CDR1 and CDR2: LNHDA, SQIVND (reference sequence). V lost 3 bases, J lost 6 bases, and 9 bases lay in between.

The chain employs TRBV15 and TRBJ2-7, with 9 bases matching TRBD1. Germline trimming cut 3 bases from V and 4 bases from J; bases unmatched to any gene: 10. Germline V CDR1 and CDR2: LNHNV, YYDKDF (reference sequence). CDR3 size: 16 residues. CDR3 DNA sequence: TGTGCCACCAGCAGGGATTCCGGGACAGGGCCTTACGAGCAGTACTTC. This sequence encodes CATSRDSGTGPYEQYF. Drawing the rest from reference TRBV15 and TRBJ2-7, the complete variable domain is DAMVIQNPRYQVTQFGKPVTLSCSQTLNHNVMYWYQQKSSQAPKLLFHYYDKDFNNEADTPDNFQSRRPNTSFCFLDIRSPGLGDTAMYLCATSRDSGTGPYEQYFGPGTRLTVT.

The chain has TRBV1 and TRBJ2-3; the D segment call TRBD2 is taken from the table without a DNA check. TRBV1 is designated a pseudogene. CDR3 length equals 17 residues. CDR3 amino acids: CTSSQGTSGTNTDTQYF. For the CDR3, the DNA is TGCACCAGCAGCCAAGGGACTAGCGGGACGAACACAGATACGCAGTATTTT.

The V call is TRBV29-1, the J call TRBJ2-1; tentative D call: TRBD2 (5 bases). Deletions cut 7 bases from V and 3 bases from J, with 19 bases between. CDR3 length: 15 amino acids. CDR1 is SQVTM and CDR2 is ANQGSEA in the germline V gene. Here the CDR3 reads CSGARGQSNYNEQFF. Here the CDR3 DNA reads TGCAGCGGGGCTCGGGGTCAGAGCAACTACAATGAGCAGTTCTTC.